Listed below are T cell receptor beta chains from one sample, sequenced in a study of beta chain features in type 1 diabetes. TCRdb keeps only in-frame clones here, not all; method: immunoSEQ multiplex PCR. The sample yields some 150,000 clones, roughly 48% seen once. The specimen sequenced was Tregs from blood. The source is a man aged 18-30 years in good health. Each CDR3 is given with its conserved first and last residue. A D gene is named only where the DNA matches it firmly. Rows give clone size only sometimes, using once, few, many, or a class for an expanded clone.

>TRBV7-9|TRBJ1-4|.|.
CASSLVGVFNEKLFF
TGTGCCAGCAGCTTAGTCGGGGTCTTTAATGAAAAACTGTTTTTT
>TRBV18|TRBJ1-1|.|.
CASSPYVLSVNTEAFF
TGTGCCAGCTCACCTTATGTCCTTTCGGTGAACACTGAAGCTTTCTTT
>TRBV7-8|TRBJ2-7|.|.
CASSPSSPEQYF
TGTGCCAGCAGCCCTTCTTCCCCCGAGCAGTACTTC
>TRBV2|TRBJ1-1|.|few
CASRVDGNTEAFF
TGTGCCAGCAGGGTAGATGGGAACACTGAAGCTTTCTTT
>TRBV19|TRBJ1-5|TRBD1|.
CASSMGTGDQPQHF
TGTGCCAGTAGTATGGGGACAGGGGATCAGCCCCAGCATTTT
>TRBV6-1|TRBJ2-7|.|.
CASRAIDGSSYEQYF
TGTGCCAGCAGGGCGATAGACGGGAGCTCCTACGAGCAGTACTTC
>TRBV28|TRBJ2-7|TRBD1|.
CASRLDRVGNEQYF
TGTGCCAGCAGACTGGACAGGGTGGGCAACGAGCAGTACTTC
>TRBV15|TRBJ2-1|.|.
CATRGGGPYNEQFF
TGTGCCACCAGGGGAGGCGGCCCCTACAATGAGCAGTTCTTC
>TRBV7-9|TRBJ2-5|.|.
CASSFNGMGQETQYF
TGTGCCAGCAGCTTTAACGGGATGGGCCAAGAGACCCAGTACTTC
>TRBV9|TRBJ2-2|TRBD1|few
CASREGGLTGELFF
TGTGCCAGCAGGGAAGGGGGCTTAACCGGGGAGCTGTTTTTT
>TRBV5-1|TRBJ2-7|TRBD2|.
CASSLVLAGGPYEQYF
TGCGCCAGCAGCTTGGTACTAGCGGGGGGACCCTACGAGCAGTACTTC
>TRBV28|TRBJ2-7|.|.
CASRPDSYEQYF
TGTGCCAGCAGACCGGACAGCTACGAGCAGTACTTC
>TRBV6-6|TRBJ2-7|.|.
CASSSVLGGYEQYF
TGTGCCAGCAGTTCCGTCCTCGGGGGTTACGAGCAGTACTTC
>TRBV9|TRBJ1-5|TRBD1|few
CASSERGQGNQPQHF
TGTGCCAGCAGCGAGCGGGGACAGGGGAATCAGCCCCAGCATTTT
>TRBV2|TRBJ2-7|.|once
CASRRGFGDEQYF
TGTGCCAGCAGGAGGGGGTTTGGGGACGAGCAGTACTTC
>TRBV9|TRBJ2-7|TRBD2|.
CASSVGSGSGHEQYF
TGTGCCAGCAGCGTAGGGAGCGGGAGCGGCCACGAGCAGTACTTC
>TRBV5-8|TRBJ1-2|.|few
CASSSLRSAGRYGYTF
TGTGCCAGCAGCTCCCTCAGGTCGGCGGGGAGGTATGGCTACACCTTC
>TRBV6-5|TRBJ2-3|.|few
CASSDSKLSPDTQYF
TGTGCCAGCAGTGACTCAAAGCTATCTCCAGATACGCAGTATTTT
>TRBV7-2|TRBJ2-3|TRBD2|few
CASSTGLAGGIDTQYF
TGTGCCAGCAGCACCGGACTAGCGGGAGGGATAGATACGCAGTATTTT
>TRBV5-6|TRBJ1-1|.|.
CASSPRGGLVEAFF
TGTGCCAGCAGCCCCCGGGGGGGATTGGTGGAAGCTTTCTTT
>TRBV5-4|TRBJ1-2|TRBD1|.
CASSPVAGQDSSFRGYGYTF
TGTGCCAGCAGCCCAGTCGCCGGACAGGACAGCAGCTTTCGGGGATATGGCTACACCTTC
>TRBV6-6|TRBJ2-7|.|.
CASSYPGRRSRYEQYF
TGTGCCAGCAGTTACCCAGGCAGGCGCTCCCGCTACGAGCAGTACTTC
>TRBV4-2|TRBJ1-1|.|.
CASSQFHGRGNTEAFF
TGTGCCAGCAGCCAATTCCACGGGCGGGGAAACACTGAAGCTTTCTTT
>TRBV11-2|TRBJ2-2|TRBD2|.
CASSLGGGLATGELFF
TGTGCCAGCAGCTTAGGGGGGGGACTAGCGACCGGGGAGCTGTTTTTT
>TRBV4-2|TRBJ1-1|.|.
CASSQDRGAAEAFF
TGTGCCAGCAGCCAAGACCGGGGGGCGGCTGAAGCTTTCTTT
>TRBV5-4|TRBJ2-2|.|few
CASSLALGQNTGELFF
TGTGCCAGCAGCTTGGCCCTCGGACAGAACACCGGGGAGCTGTTTTTT
>TRBV4-3|TRBJ1-6|TRBD1|.
CASSRYQGDNSPLHF
TGCGCCAGCAGCCGTTACCAGGGGGACAATTCACCCCTCCACTTT
>TRBV9|TRBJ2-2|TRBD1|.
CASSEKLRTGGRDGELFF
TGTGCCAGCAGCGAAAAATTGAGGACAGGGGGGCGTGACGGGGAGCTGTTTTTT
>TRBV19|TRBJ1-4|.|.
CASSGALFEKLFF
TGTGCCAGTAGTGGGGCTCTCTTTGAAAAACTGTTTTTT
>TRBV5-4|TRBJ1-1|.|.
CASSLAGRGVNTEAFF
TGTGCCAGCAGCTTGGCCGGGAGAGGGGTGAACACTGAAGCTTTCTTT
>TRBV7-2|TRBJ2-7|TRBD2|.
CASSLQGLAVYEQYF
TGTGCCAGCAGCTTACAGGGACTAGCGGTCTACGAGCAGTACTTC
>TRBV5-1|TRBJ2-1|TRBD2|.
CASSILAGGYNEQFF
TGCGCCAGCAGCATCCTAGCGGGGGGCTACAATGAGCAGTTCTTC
>TRBV10-3|TRBJ2-7|TRBD2|few
CAISYGLAGVKNYEQYF
TGTGCCATCAGTTACGGACTAGCGGGAGTCAAGAACTACGAGCAGTACTTC
>TRBV7-9|TRBJ2-2|.|few
CASSLLATNTGELFF
TGTGCCAGCAGCTTACTAGCGACGAACACCGGGGAGCTGTTTTTT
>TRBV28|TRBJ1-2|.|.
CASIRDGYGYTF
TGTGCCAGCATACGGGATGGCTATGGCTACACCTTC
>TRBV6-6|TRBJ2-2|.|few
CASSYSLGHTGELFF
TGTGCCAGCAGTTACTCGCTAGGCCACACCGGGGAGCTGTTTTTT
>TRBV5-1|TRBJ2-3|TRBD2|few
CASSLVLAGDTDTQYF
TGCGCCAGCAGCTTGGTACTAGCGGGGGACACAGATACGCAGTATTTT
>TRBV6-5|TRBJ1-6|.|.
CASSYLASPLHF
TGTGCCAGCAGTTACCTAGCGTCACCCCTCCACTTT
>TRBV27|TRBJ2-7|.|.
CASSFVVGTSSYEQYF
TGTGCCAGCAGTTTTGTGGTAGGGACTTCCTCCTACGAGCAGTACTTC
>TRBV29-1|TRBJ2-7|TRBD1|.
CSGGQGIYEQYF
TGCAGCGGTGGACAGGGCATCTACGAGCAGTACTTC
>TRBV21-1|TRBJ1-5|.|few
CASSKTGGYYSNQPQHF
TGTGCCAGCAGCAAGACAGGGGGCTACTATAGCAATCAGCCCCAGCATTTT
>TRBV6-1|TRBJ1-5|.|.
CASSVGRDNGNQPQHF
TGTGCCAGCAGTGTAGGCAGGGATAACGGCAATCAGCCCCAGCATTTT
>TRBV6-4|TRBJ2-3|TRBD2|few
CASSVSLAEPTDTQYF
TGTGCCAGCAGTGTCTCACTAGCGGAGCCCACAGATACGCAGTATTTT
>TRBV6-6|TRBJ2-7|.|.
CASTAGQSSSYEQYF
TGTGCCAGCACCGCGGGACAGTCGAGCTCCTACGAGCAGTACTTC
>TRBV30|TRBJ1-3|.|once
CACRASGNTIYF
TGTGCCTGCAGGGCTTCTGGAAACACCATATATTTT
>TRBV30|TRBJ2-5|.|.
CAWSARRAQYF
TGTGCCTGGAGCGCAAGGCGGGCCCAGTACTTC
>TRBV4-3|TRBJ2-1|.|once
CASSRGTPENEQFF
TGCGCCAGCAGCCGAGGGACTCCTGAAAATGAGCAGTTCTTC
>TRBV6-5|TRBJ1-6|TRBD1|.
CASRGDRGKNSPLHF
TGTGCCAGCCGAGGGGACAGGGGGAAAAATTCCCCCCTCCACTTT
>TRBV11-1|TRBJ2-2|.|.
CASSFGRRVTGELFF
TGTGCCAGCAGCTTTGGCCGCCGGGTCACCGGGGAGCTGTTTTTT
>TRBV5-1|TRBJ1-2|.|few
CASSPEAVYGYTF
TGCGCCAGCAGCCCGGAGGCAGTATATGGCTACACCTTC
>TRBV7-3|TRBJ2-4|TRBD1|.
CASSLEGAVENIQYF
TGTGCCAGCAGCTTAGAGGGGGCGGTAGAAAACATTCAGTACTTC
>TRBV5-6|TRBJ2-2|.|.
CASRYGAAGELFF
TGTGCCAGCAGATATGGGGCGGCCGGGGAGCTGTTTTTT
>TRBV2|TRBJ2-2|.|.
CASRARTDGWAGELFF
TGTGCCAGCAGAGCCCGGACTGACGGTTGGGCCGGGGAGCTGTTTTTT
>TRBV9|TRBJ2-1|.|few
CASSATGTAIYNEQFF
TGTGCCAGCAGCGCAACCGGGACTGCTATATACAATGAGCAGTTCTTC
>TRBV28|TRBJ1-4|.|.
CASRPETGVPNEKLFF
TGTGCCAGCAGACCCGAAACAGGAGTTCCTAATGAAAAACTGTTTTTT
>TRBV27|TRBJ2-7|.|.
CASSPPYGRVGYEQYF
TGTGCCAGCAGTCCACCCTATGGCAGGGTCGGTTACGAGCAGTACTTC
>TRBV27|TRBJ2-5|.|.
CASSFWAGSMETQYF
TGTGCCAGCAGTTTCTGGGCAGGGTCGATGGAGACCCAGTACTTC
>TRBV7-2|TRBJ1-3|.|.
CASSFRLGGNTIYF
TGTGCCAGCAGCTTTCGCCTAGGAGGAAACACCATATATTTT
>TRBV29-1|TRBJ2-3|TRBD2|few
CSVASGAITDTQYF
TGCAGCGTTGCTAGCGGGGCGATCACAGATACGCAGTATTTT